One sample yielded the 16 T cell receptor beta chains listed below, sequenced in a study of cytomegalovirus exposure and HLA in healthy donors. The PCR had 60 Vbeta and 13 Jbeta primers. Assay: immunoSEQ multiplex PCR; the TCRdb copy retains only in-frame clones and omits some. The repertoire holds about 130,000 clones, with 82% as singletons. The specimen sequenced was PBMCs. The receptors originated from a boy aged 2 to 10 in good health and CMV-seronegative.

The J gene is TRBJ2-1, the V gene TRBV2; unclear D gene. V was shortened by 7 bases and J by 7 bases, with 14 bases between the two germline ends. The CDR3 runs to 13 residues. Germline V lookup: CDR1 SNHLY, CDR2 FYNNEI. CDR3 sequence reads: CASTGPRGNEQFF. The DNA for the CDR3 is TGTGCCAGCACGGGTCCCAGAGGTAATGAGCAGTTCTTC.

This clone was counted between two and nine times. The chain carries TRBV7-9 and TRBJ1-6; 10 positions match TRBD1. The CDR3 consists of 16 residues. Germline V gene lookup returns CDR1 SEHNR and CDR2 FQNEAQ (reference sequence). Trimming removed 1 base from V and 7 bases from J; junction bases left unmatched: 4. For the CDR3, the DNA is TGTGCCAGCAGCTTAGAGGTGGGACAGGGGAATTCACCCCTCCACTTT. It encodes CASSLEVGQGNSPLHF.

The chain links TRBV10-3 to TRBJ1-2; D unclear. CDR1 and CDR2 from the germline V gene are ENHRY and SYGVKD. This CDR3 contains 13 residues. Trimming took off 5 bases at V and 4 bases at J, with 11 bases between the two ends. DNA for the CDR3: TGTGCCATCAGTACGGAGGATTCCTATGGCTACACCTTC. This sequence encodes CAISTEDSYGYTF.

The CDR3 here is CSVEGTGNMEDGYTF. CDR3 DNA: TGCAGCGTTGAGGGGACAGGTAACATGGAGGATGGCTACACCTTC. The chain recombines TRBV29-1 with TRBJ1-2; 8 bases are shared with TRBD1. CDR3 length: 15 residues. After removal of 3 bases from V and 6 bases from J, the junction contained 12 bases not matched to a gene. Germline loops: CDR1 SQVTM, CDR2 ANQGSEA.

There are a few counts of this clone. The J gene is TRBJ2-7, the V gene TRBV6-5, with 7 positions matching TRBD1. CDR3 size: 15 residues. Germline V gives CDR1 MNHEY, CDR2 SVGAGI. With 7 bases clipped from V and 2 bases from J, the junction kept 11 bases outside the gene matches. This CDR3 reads CASKKVRDSPYEQYF. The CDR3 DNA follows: TGTGCCAGCAAAAAGGTCCGGGACAGCCCCTACGAGCAGTACTTC.

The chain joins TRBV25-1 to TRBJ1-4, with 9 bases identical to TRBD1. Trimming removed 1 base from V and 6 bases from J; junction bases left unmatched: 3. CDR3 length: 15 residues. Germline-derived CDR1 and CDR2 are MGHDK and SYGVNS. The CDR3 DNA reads TGTGCCAGCAGTGAATCACAGGGGGCTGATGAAAAACTGTTTTTT. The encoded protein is CASSESQGADEKLFF.

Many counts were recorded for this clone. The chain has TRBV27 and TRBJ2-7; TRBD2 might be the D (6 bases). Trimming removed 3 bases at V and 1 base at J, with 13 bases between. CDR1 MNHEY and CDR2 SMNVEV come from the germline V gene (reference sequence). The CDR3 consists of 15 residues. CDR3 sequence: CASSFAGTGSYEQYF. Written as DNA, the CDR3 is TGTGCCAGCAGTTTTGCGGGAACGGGGTCCTACGAGCAGTACTTC.

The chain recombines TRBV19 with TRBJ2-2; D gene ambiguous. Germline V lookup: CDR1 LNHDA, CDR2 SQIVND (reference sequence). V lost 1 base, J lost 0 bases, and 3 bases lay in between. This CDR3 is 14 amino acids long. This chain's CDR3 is CASSIVANTGELFF. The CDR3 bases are TGTGCCAGTAGTATAGTAGCGAACACCGGGGAGCTGTTTTTT.

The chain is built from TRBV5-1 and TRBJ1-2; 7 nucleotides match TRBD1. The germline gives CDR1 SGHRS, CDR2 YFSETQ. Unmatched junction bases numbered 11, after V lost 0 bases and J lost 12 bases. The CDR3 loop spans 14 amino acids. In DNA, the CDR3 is TGCGCCAGCAGCTTGGCCGAACAGGGGTGGGGTAACACCTTC. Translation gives CASSLAEQGWGNTF.

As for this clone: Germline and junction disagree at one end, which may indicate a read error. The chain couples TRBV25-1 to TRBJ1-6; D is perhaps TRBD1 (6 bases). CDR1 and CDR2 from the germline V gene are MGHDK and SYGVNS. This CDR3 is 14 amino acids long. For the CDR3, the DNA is TGTGTCAGCAGTGAGGGGGGGGAAAGTTCACCCCTCCACTTT. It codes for CVSSEGGESSPLHF.

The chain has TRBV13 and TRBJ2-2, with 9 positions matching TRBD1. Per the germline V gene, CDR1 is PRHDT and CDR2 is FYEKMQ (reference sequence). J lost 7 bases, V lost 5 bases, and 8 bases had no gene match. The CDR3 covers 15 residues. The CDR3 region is CASSTRQGDGGELFF. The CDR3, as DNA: TGTGCCAGCAGCACCCGACAGGGGGATGGCGGGGAGCTGTTTTTT.

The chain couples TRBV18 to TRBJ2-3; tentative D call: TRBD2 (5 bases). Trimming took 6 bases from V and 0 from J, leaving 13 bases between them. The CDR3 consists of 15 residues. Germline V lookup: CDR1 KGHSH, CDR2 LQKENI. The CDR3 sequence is CASSTGFSSTDTQYF. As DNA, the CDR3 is TGTGCCAGCTCCACGGGGTTCTCTAGCACAGATACGCAGTATTTT.

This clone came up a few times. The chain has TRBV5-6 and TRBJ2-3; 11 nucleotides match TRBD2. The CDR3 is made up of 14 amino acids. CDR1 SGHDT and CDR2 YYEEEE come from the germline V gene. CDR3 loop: CGTGLAGGPGTQYF. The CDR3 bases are TGTGGCACGGGGCTAGCGGGGGGTCCTGGTACGCAGTATTTT.

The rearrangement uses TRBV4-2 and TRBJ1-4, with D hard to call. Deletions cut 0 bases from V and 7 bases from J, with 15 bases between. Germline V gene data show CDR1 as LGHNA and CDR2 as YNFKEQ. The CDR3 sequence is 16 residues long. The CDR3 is CASSQDHGRRAEKLFF. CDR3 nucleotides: TGTGCCAGCAGCCAAGATCATGGGCGGAGGGCTGAAAAACTGTTTTTT.

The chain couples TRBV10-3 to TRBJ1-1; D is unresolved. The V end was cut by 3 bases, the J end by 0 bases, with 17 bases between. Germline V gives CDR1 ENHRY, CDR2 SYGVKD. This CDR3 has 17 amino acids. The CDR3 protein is CAISDGAEWEVNTEAFF. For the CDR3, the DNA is TGTGCCATCAGTGATGGCGCAGAATGGGAGGTGAACACTGAAGCTTTCTTT.

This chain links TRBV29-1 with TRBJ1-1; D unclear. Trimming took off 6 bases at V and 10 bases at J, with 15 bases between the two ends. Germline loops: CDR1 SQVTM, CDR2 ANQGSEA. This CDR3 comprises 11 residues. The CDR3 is CSVGQRCGAFF. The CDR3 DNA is TGCAGCGTGGGCCAAAGGTGTGGAGCTTTCTTT.